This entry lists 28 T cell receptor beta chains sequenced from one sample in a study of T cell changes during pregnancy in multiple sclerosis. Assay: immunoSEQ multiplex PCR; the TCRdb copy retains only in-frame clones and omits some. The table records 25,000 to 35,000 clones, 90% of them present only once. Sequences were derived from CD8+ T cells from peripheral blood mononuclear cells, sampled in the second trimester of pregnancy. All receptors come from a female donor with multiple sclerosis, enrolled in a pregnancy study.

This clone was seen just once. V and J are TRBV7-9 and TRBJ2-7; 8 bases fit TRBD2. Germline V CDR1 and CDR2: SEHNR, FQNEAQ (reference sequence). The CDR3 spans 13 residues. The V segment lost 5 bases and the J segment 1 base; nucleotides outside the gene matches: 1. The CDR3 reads CASSRGGSYEQYF. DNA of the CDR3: TGTGCCAGCAGCCGGGGGGGTTCCTACGAGCAGTACTTC.

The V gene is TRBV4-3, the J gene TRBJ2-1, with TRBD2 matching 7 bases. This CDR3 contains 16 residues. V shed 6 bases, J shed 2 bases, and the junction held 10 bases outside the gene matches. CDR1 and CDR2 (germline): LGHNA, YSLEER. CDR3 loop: CASSSDGAGAYNEQFF. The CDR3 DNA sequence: TGCGCCAGCAGTTCAGACGGGGCGGGGGCCTACAATGAGCAGTTCTTC.

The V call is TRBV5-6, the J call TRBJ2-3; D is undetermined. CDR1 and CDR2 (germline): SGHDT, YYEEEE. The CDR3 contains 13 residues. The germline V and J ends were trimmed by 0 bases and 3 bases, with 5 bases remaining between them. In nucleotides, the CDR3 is TGTGCCAGCAGCTTGGTGGAGACAGATACGCAGTATTTT. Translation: CASSLVETDTQYF.

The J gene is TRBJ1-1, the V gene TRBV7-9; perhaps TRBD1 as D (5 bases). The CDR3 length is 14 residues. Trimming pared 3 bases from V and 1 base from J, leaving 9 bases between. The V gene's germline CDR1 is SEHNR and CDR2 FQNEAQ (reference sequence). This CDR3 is CASSLGLENTEAFF. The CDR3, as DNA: TGTGCCAGCAGCTTGGGACTGGAGAACACTGAAGCTTTCTTT.

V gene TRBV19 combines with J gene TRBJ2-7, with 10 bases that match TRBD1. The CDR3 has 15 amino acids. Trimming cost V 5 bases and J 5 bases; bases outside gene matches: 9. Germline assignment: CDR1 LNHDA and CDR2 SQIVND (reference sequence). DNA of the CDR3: TGTGCCAGTAGTCTCTACTCCGGGACAGGGGACGAGCAGTACTTC. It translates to CASSLYSGTGDEQYF. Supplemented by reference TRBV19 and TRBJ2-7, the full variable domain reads DGGITQSPKYLFRKEGQNVTLSCEQNLNHDAMYWYRQDPGQGLRLIYYSQIVNDFQKGDIAEGYSVSREKKESFPLTVTSAQKNPTAFYLCASSLYSGTGDEQYFGPGTRLTVT.

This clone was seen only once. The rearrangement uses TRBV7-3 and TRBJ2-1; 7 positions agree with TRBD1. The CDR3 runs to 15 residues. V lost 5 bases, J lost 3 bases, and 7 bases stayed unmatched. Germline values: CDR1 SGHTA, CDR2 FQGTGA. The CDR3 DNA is TGTGCCAGCAGCATAGGACAGGAATACTACAATGAGCAGTTCTTC. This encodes CASSIGQEYYNEQFF.

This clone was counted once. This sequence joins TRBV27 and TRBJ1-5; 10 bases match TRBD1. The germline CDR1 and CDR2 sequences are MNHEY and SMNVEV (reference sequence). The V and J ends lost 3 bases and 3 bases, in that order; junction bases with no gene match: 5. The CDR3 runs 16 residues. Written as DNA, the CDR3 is TGTGCCAGCAGTTTGGGGACAGGGGTGGTCAATCAGCCCCAGCATTTT. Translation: CASSLGTGVVNQPQHF.

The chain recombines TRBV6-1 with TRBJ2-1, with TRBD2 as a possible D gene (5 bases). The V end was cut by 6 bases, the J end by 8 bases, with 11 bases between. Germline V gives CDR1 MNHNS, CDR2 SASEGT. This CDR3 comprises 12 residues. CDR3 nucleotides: TGTGCCAGCAGCGGGATTTTGGATGAGCAGTTCTTC. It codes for CASSGILDEQFF.

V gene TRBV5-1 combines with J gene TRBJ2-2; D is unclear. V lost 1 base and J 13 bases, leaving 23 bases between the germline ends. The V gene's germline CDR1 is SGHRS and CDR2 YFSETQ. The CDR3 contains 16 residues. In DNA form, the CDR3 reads TGCGCCAGCAGCTTGTCATTTTTCCCTCGCCCTGTAGTGCTGTTTTTT. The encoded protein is CASSLSFFPRPVVLFF.

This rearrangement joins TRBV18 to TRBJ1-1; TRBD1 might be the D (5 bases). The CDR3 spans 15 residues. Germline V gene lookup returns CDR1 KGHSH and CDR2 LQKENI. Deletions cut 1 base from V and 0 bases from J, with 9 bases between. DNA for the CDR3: TGTGCCAGCTCACCACGGGGGGAGATGAACACTGAAGCTTTCTTT. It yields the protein CASSPRGEMNTEAFF. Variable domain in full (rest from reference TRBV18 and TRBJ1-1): NAGVMQNPRHLVRRRGQEARLRCSPMKGHSHVYWYRQLPEEGLKFMVYLQKENIIDESGMPKERFSAEFPKEGPSILRIQQVVRGDSAAYFCASSPRGEMNTEAFFGQGTRLTVV.

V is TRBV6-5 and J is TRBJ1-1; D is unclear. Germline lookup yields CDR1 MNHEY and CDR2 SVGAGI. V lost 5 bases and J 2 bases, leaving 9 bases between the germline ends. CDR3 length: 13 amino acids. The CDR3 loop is CASSPQHNTEAFF. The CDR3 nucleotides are TGTGCCAGCAGTCCACAGCATAACACTGAAGCTTTCTTT.

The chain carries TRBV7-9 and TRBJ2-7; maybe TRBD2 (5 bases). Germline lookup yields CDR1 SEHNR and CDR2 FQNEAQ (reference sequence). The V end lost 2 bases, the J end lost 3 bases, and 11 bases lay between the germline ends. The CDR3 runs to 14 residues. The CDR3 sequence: CASSLKLEGYEQYF. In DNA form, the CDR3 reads TGTGCCAGCAGCTTAAAGCTAGAGGGCTACGAGCAGTACTTC.

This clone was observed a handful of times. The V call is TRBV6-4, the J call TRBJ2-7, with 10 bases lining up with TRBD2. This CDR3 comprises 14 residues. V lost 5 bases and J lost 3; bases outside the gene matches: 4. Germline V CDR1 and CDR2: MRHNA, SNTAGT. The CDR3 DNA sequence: TGTGCCAGCAGTCCTAGCGGGAGTATCTACGAGCAGTACTTC. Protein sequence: CASSPSGSIYEQYF.

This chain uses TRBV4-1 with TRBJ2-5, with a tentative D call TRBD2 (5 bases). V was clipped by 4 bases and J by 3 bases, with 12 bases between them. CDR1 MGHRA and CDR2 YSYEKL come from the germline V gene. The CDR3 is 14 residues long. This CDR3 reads CASSPRAVKETQYF. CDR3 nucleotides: TGCGCCAGCAGCCCGCGGGCGGTTAAAGAGACCCAGTACTTC.

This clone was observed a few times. CDR3 amino acids: CASPNPGKSYEQYF. The DNA for the CDR3 is TGTGCCAGCCCGAACCCAGGTAAATCCTACGAGCAGTACTTC. V gene TRBV6-1 combines with J gene TRBJ2-7, with no clear D. Germline CDR1 and CDR2: MNHNS and SASEGT. The CDR3 is made up of 14 amino acids. V lost 8 bases, J lost 1 base, and 15 bases lay in between.

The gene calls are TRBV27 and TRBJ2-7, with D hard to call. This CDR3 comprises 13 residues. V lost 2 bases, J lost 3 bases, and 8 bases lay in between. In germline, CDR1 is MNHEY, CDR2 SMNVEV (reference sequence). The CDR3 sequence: CASSLVQNYEQYF. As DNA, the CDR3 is TGTGCCAGCAGTTTAGTACAGAACTACGAGCAGTACTTC.

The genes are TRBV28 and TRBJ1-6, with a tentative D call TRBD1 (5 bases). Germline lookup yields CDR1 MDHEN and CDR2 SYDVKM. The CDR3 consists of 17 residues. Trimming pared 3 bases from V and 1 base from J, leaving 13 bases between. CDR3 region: CASSLGQAASYNSPLHF. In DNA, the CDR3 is TGTGCCAGCAGTTTGGGGCAGGCCGCATCCTATAATTCACCCCTCCACTTT.

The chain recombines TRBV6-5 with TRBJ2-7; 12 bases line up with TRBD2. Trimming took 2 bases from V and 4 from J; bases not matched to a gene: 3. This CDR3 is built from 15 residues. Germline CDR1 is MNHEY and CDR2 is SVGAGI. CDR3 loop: CASSYPTSGGYEQYF. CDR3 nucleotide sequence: TGTGCCAGCAGTTACCCGACTAGCGGGGGATACGAGCAGTACTTC.

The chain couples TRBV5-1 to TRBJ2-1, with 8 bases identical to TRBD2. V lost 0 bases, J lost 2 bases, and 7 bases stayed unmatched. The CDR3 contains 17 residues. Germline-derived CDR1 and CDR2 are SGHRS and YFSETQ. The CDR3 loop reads CASSLDITSGAYNEQFF. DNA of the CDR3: TGCGCCAGCAGCTTGGATATAACTAGCGGAGCCTACAATGAGCAGTTCTTC.

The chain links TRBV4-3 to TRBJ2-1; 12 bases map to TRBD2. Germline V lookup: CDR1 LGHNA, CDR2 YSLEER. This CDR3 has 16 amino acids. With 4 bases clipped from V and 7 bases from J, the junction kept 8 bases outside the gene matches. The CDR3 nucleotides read TGCGCCAGCAGCCCACAGACTAGCGGGAGTGGGAATGAGCAGTTCTTC. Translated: CASSPQTSGSGNEQFF.

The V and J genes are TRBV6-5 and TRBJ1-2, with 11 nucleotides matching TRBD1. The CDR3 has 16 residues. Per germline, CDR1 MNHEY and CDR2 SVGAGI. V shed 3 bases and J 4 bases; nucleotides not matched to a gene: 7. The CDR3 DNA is TGTGCCAGCAGTTATTGGGGGGACAGGGGGTTCTATGGCTACACCTTC. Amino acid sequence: CASSYWGDRGFYGYTF.

CDR3: CASSVDGEGAGNTIYF. CDR3 in DNA: TGTGCCAGCAGCGTAGATGGAGAGGGAGCTGGAAACACCATATATTTT. This chain joins TRBV9 and TRBJ1-3; D is unclear. There are 16 residues in the CDR3. The germline V and J ends were trimmed by 0 bases and 2 bases, with 12 bases remaining between them. Germline assignment: CDR1 SGDLS and CDR2 YYNGEE.

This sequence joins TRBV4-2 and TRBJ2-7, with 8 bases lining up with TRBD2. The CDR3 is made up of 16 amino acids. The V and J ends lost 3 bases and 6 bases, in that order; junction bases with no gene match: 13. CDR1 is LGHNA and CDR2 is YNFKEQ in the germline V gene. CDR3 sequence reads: CASSHLPGLVLFEQYF. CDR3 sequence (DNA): TGTGCCAGCAGCCACTTACCGGGACTAGTGCTGTTCGAGCAGTACTTC.

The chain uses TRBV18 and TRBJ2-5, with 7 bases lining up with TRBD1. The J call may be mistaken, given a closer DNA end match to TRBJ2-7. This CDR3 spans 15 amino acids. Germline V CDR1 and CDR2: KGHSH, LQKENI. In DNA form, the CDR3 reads TGTGCCAGCTCACGCCAGGACAGGTACTTCTACGAGCAGTACTTC. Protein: CASSRQDRYFYEQYF.

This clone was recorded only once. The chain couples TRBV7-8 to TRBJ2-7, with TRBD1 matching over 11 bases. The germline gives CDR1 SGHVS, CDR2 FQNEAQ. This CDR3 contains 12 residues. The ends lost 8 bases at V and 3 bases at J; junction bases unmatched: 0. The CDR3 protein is CASGTGGYEQYF. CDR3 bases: TGTGCCAGCGGGACAGGGGGCTACGAGCAGTACTTC.

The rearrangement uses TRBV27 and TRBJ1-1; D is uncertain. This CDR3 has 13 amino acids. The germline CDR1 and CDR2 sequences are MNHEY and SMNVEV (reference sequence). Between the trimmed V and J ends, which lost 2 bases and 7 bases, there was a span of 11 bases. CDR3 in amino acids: CASSLRGIGEAFF. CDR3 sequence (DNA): TGTGCCAGCAGTTTACGGGGTATTGGTGAAGCTTTCTTT.

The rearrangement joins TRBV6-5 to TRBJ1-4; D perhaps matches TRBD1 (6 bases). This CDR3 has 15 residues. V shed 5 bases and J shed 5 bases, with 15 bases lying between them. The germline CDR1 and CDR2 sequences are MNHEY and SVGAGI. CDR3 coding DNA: TGTGCCAGCAGTAAGGGGGTGAGGGCCAATGAAAAACTGTTTTTT. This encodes CASSKGVRANEKLFF.

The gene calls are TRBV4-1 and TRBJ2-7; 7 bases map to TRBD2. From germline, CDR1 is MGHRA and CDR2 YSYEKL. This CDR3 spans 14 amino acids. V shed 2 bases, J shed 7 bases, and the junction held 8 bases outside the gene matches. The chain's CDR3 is CASSQFSPGLEQYF. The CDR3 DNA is TGCGCCAGCAGCCAATTCTCCCCGGGACTAGAGCAGTACTTC.